The 3 T cell receptor beta chains listed next were all sequenced from one sample in a study of vaccination effects on CD4 cells after COVID-19. These TCRs are of unknown antigen specificity. Sequencing was performed with immunoSEQ multiplex PCR; in TCRdb, only in-frame clones are kept and a portion is missing. This sample has about 39,000 clones, with 82% found just once. Cells that had been cultured for 9 to 10 days were the source of isolated CD4+ T cells. The starting material was CD4+ T cells from PBMCs cultured without peptide, obtained before COVID-19 vaccination. All receptors come from a human donor who received a COVID-19 vaccine.

This chain uses TRBV4-3 with TRBJ1-2; 7 nucleotides align to TRBD1. In germline, CDR1 is LGHNA, CDR2 YSLEER. Trimming cost V 4 bases and J 6 bases; bases outside gene matches: 8. This CDR3 spans 14 amino acids. CDR3 in DNA: TGCGCCAGCAGCCGGGTCCAGGGGGTGGATGGCTACACCTTC. Amino acid sequence: CASSRVQGVDGYTF.

The genes are TRBV6-6 and TRBJ1-6; D gene unclear. The CDR3 is 15 amino acids. Germline V gene lookup returns CDR1 MNHNY and CDR2 SVGAGI (reference sequence). Trimming took 2 bases from V and 10 from J, leaving 15 bases between them. The CDR3: CASSYEAGGLSPLHF. DNA of the CDR3: TGTGCCAGCAGTTACGAGGCAGGCGGTCTGTCACCCCTCCACTTT.

The chain joins TRBV7-2 to TRBJ2-5; no reliable D call. Trimming cost V 6 bases and J 5 bases, with 16 bases left between them. CDR1 is SGHTA, CDR2 FQGNSA, per germline. The CDR3 is made up of 14 amino acids. The CDR3 is CASRDLGWTETQYF. The CDR3 coding sequence is TGTGCCAGCAGAGACCTTGGGTGGACGGAGACCCAGTACTTC.